This T cell receptor beta chain comes out of a study of human CD8 memory T cell subsets. The study classified TPEX cells as CCR7+ PD-1+ TIGIT+ early memory CD8+ T cells bearing exhausted-like traits. Total CD8+ T cells were enriched by negative magnetic separation. Production of TCR beta libraries used UMI-labeled 5' RACE as the method. From its re-call of the 5' RACE reads, TCRdb lists each CDR3 protein once, without DNA. The table counts some 7,000 distinct CDR3 sequences; 20% to 25% lies in the top ten. In the case of this clonotype: The antigen remains unidentified.

The CDR3 covers 17 residues. Germline V lookup: CDR1 MNHEY, CDR2 SMNVEV (reference sequence). Whole-study results and caveats: Higher diversity in stem-like memory T cells than in precursor exhausted T cells was suggested by Chao1 estimates.

The genes are TRBV27 and TRBJ1-5; lacking DNA, the TRBD1 call made by TCRdb goes unchecked. The sequence derives from a human donor in good health. The sample taken for sequencing was CD8+ T cells from PBMCs. The chain's CDR3 is CASSSLYGPVSNQPQHF.